This TCR beta chain came from a study of shared clonotypes between healthy human individuals. Overall study: Researchers drew samples from two women and a few men aged 18 to 49.

From germline, CDR1 is SGHTS and CDR2 YDEGEE. The CDR3 contains 17 residues. The ends lost 6 bases at V and 0 bases at J; junction bases unmatched: 12. In the CD4+ fraction, cells were divided into CD45RA+ naive and CD45RA-negative memory subsets. TCRdb's table, derived via immunoSEQ multiplex PCR, lists solely in-frame clones and lacks some. The sample lists under 650,000 clones; 90% to 96% were seen once. The sample was naive CD4+ T cells sorted from blood. The subset here: CD45RA+ positively selected. V gene TRBV5-8 combines with J gene TRBJ1-5; 7 bases fit TRBD1. The receptor's source is a woman aged 25 to 39 in good health. The CDR3 spells CASTHVGQSLSNQPQHF. The DNA for the CDR3 is TGTGCCAGCACACATGTGGGACAGTCCCTTAGCAATCAGCCCCAGCATTTT. Full variable domain (outside the CDR3, taken from reference TRBV5-8 and TRBJ1-5): EAGVTQSPTHLIKTRGQQATLRCSPISGHTSVYWYQQALGLGLQFLLWYDEGEERNRGNFPPRFSGRQFPNYSSELNVNALELEDSALYLCASTHVGQSLSNQPQHFGDGTRLSIL.